A selection of T cell receptor beta chains follows, all from one sample in a study of identifying expanded T cells in peripheral blood. Only in-frame clones appear in the TCRdb table, and some are missing; sequencing was by immunoSEQ multiplex PCR. This sample has under 150,000 clones, with approximately 86% found just once. The sequenced sample consisted of blood. All receptors come from a person aged 18 to 75 in good health. Both conserved end residues are part of each CDR3. D genes are given only for firm matches. A clone size is listed for some rows: how often the clone was seen (once, few, many), or a class if it is expanded.

D gene: -; clone size: -; J gene: TRBJ2-1; V gene: TRBV6-6; CDR3 DNA: TGTGCCAGCACCCAATACCGGGGACACAATGAGCAGTTCTTC; CDR3 protein: CASTQYRGHNEQFF
D gene: -; clone size: -; J gene: TRBJ1-1; V gene: TRBV7-2; CDR3 DNA: TGTGCCAGCAGCTTGGATTATGGGAATGAAGCTTTCTTT; CDR3 protein: CASSLDYGNEAFF
D gene: TRBD2; clone size: -; J gene: TRBJ2-7; V gene: TRBV19; CDR3 DNA: TGTGCCAGTAGCTTGGGGGGGACTAGCGGGGCCTACGAGCAGTACTTC; CDR3 protein: CASSLGGTSGAYEQYF
D gene: TRBD1; clone size: -; J gene: TRBJ2-7; V gene: TRBV5-1; CDR3 DNA: TGCGCCAGCAGCTTGGGAACCGGGACAGGGGGCTACGAGCAGTACTTC; CDR3 protein: CASSLGTGTGGYEQYF
D gene: -; clone size: -; J gene: TRBJ2-1; V gene: TRBV2; CDR3 DNA: TGTGCCAGCAGCCACGGGGCTCCACAGTACTCCTACAATGAGCAGTTCTTC; CDR3 protein: CASSHGAPQYSYNEQFF
D gene: -; clone size: -; J gene: TRBJ2-4; V gene: TRBV28; CDR3 DNA: TGTGCCAGCATTGACAGAGCCAAAAACATTCAGTACTTC; CDR3 protein: CASIDRAKNIQYF
D gene: -; clone size: -; J gene: TRBJ2-7; V gene: TRBV20-1; CDR3 DNA: TGCAGTGCTAGAGTCAGGGGCGAGCAGTACTTC; CDR3 protein: CSARVRGEQYF
D gene: -; clone size: -; J gene: TRBJ1-3; V gene: TRBV7-6; CDR3 DNA: TGTGCCAGCAGCCAAGGGAGTTTAACTGGAAACACCATATATTTT; CDR3 protein: CASSQGSLTGNTIYF
D gene: TRBD2; clone size: -; J gene: TRBJ2-3; V gene: TRBV5-5; CDR3 DNA: TGTGCCAGCAGCCGTCCTAGCGGGGGGGCAGATACGCAGTATTTT; CDR3 protein: CASSRPSGGADTQYF
D gene: -; clone size: -; J gene: TRBJ2-6; V gene: TRBV7-9; CDR3 DNA: TGTGCCAGCAGCGAATCTACGTTATCTGGGGCCAACGTCCTGACTTTC; CDR3 protein: CASSESTLSGANVLTF
D gene: TRBD2; clone size: -; J gene: TRBJ2-3; V gene: TRBV13; CDR3 DNA: TGTGCCAGCAGCCAAAGACTAGCGGGAGGTTTCGGGTACACAGATACGCAGTATTTT; CDR3 protein: CASSQRLAGGFGYTDTQYF
D gene: TRBD2; clone size: -; J gene: TRBJ2-7; V gene: TRBV11-2; CDR3 DNA: TGTGCCAGCAGCTTTGGGACTAGCAGCTCCTACGAGCAGTACTTC; CDR3 protein: CASSFGTSSSYEQYF
D gene: TRBD1; clone size: -; J gene: TRBJ2-2; V gene: TRBV7-2; CDR3 DNA: TGTGCCAGCAGCTTAGCGATCCCTGGGGCAGGGGGAACCGGGGAGCTGTTTTTT; CDR3 protein: CASSLAIPGAGGTGELFF
D gene: -; clone size: -; J gene: TRBJ1-1; V gene: TRBV19; CDR3 DNA: TGTGCCAGTACCCTTGGAGGGCGGAACACTGAAGCTTTCTTT; CDR3 protein: CASTLGGRNTEAFF
D gene: -; clone size: -; J gene: TRBJ2-3; V gene: TRBV28; CDR3 DNA: TGTGCCAGCATGGCCTGGGGGGGCGCGAAAGATACGCAGTATTTT; CDR3 protein: CASMAWGGAKDTQYF
D gene: -; clone size: -; J gene: TRBJ2-7; V gene: TRBV6-5; CDR3 DNA: TGTGCCAGCGGGAGCTCCTACGAGCAGTACTTC; CDR3 protein: CASGSSYEQYF
D gene: -; clone size: -; J gene: TRBJ2-1; V gene: TRBV9; CDR3 DNA: TGTGCCAGCAGCGACGGGACCATCTCCTACAATGAGCAGTTCTTC; CDR3 protein: CASSDGTISYNEQFF
D gene: TRBD1; clone size: few; J gene: TRBJ2-2; V gene: TRBV4-1; CDR3 DNA: TGCGCCAGCAGCCAAGGTTTCAGGGGGAGTACCGGGGAGCTGTTTTTT; CDR3 protein: CASSQGFRGSTGELFF